The 23 T cell receptor beta chains in this list originate from one sample, sequenced in a study of T cells in Graves' hyperthyroidism and ophthalmopathy (dated by TCRdb to the late 2010s). The method was multiplex PCR. The sequencing machine was an Illumina HiSeq 2000. The TCR beta CDR3 regions were amplified from the RNA transcripts. For the first round of RT-PCR on the TCR CDR3, the HTBI primer set was used together with the Qiagen OneStep RT-PCR kit. TCRdb itself trimmed the public reads at Q25 with fastp, ran MiXCR and retained productive beta chains. Identical CDR3 protein sequences are pooled into one entry, listed with their most common genes and DNA. The sample yields about 400,000 distinct CDR3 sequences; about an eighth were counted once. The ten largest make up 28% of the sample. Sequenced material: blood. These receptors originate from a man between 45 and 60 years old with Graves' ophthalmopathy.

This clonotype has ten or more counts. The rearrangement joins TRBV20-1 to TRBJ2-3, with D perhaps matching TRBD1 or TRBD2 (7 bases each). V lost 7 bases and J lost 6, with 26 bases in between. Germline CDR1 is DFQATT and CDR2 is SNEGSKA (reference sequence). There are 16 residues in the CDR3. CDR3 loop: CSVPGGVLWVRDTQYF. CDR3 nucleotides: TGCAGTGTCCCAGGGGGGGTACTCTGGGTTAGGGATACGCAGTATTTT.

Regarding this clonotype: A much larger clone sits a single nucleotide away, making a read error possible. The chain combines TRBV2 with TRBJ2-1; TRBD2 matches 10 bases. Per the germline V gene, CDR1 is SNHLY and CDR2 is FYNNEI. This CDR3 is 14 amino acids long. The CDR3 nucleotides are TGTACCAGCATGTTTGGACTAGCGGACAATGAGCAGTTCTTC. Translated, it gives CTSMFGLADNEQFF. The full variable domain, completed using reference TRBV2 and TRBJ2-1, is EPEVTQTPSHQVTQMGQEVILRCVPISNHLYFYWYRQILGQKVEFLVSFYNNEISEKSEIFDDQFSVERPDGSNFTLKIRSTKLEDSAMYFCTSMFGLADNEQFFGPGTRLTVL.

Concerning this clonotype itself: One base away lies a much larger clone, so this may be a sequencing read error. The chain couples TRBV29-1 to TRBJ2-3; 9 nucleotides agree with TRBD2. CDR1 is SQVTM, CDR2 ANQGSEA, per germline. With 1 base clipped from V and 5 bases from J, the junction kept 10 bases outside the gene matches. The CDR3 is made up of 16 amino acids. CDR3: CSVEAIGGRAVDTQYF. The CDR3 region has the DNA TGCAGCGTTGAAGCCATCGGCGGGAGGGCGGTAGATACGCAGTATTTT.

This clonotype was found once. The chain joins TRBV28 to TRBJ1-2, with D perhaps matching TRBD1 (6 bases). Germline CDR1 and CDR2: MDHEN and SYDVKM. The V and J ends lost 3 bases and 4 bases respectively, with 6 bases between them. The CDR3 runs to 12 residues. CDR3 residues: CASSLTGYGYTF. In DNA form, the CDR3 reads TGTGCCAGCAGTTTGACAGGCTATGGCTACACCTTC.

The chain joins TRBV3-1 to TRBJ2-5; the match to TRBD1 covers 7 bases. CDR1 is LGHDT and CDR2 is YNNKEL in the germline V gene (reference sequence). CDR3 length: 18 residues. V dropped 1 base and J dropped 4; count of bases not matched to a gene: 15. The CDR3 region has the DNA TGTGCCAGCAGCCAAGGGTCTCGTGTAGGGGGCAGATTAGAGACCCAGTACTTC. It specifies CASSQGSRVGGRLETQYF.

There are a few counts of this clonotype. The chain employs TRBV20-1 and TRBJ2-3, with 7 bases matching TRBD1. CDR1 and CDR2 from the germline V gene are DFQATT and SNEGSKA (reference sequence). Losses at the gene ends were 5 bases for V and 5 bases for J; bases not matched to a gene: 4. The CDR3 is 12 amino acids. CDR3 in DNA: TGCAGTGCTTCGACAGGGCAAGATACGCAGTATTTT. As protein: CSASTGQDTQYF.

This clonotype came up many times. This chain uses TRBV20-1 with TRBJ2-1, with D possibly TRBD1 on 6 matching bases. Germline V gene sequence: CDR1 DFQATT, CDR2 SNEGSKA (reference sequence). The V end was cut by 3 bases, the J end by 9 bases, with 21 bases between. The CDR3 is 15 residues long. The chain's CDR3 is CSASRSGTLQVEQFF. CDR3 coding DNA: TGCAGTGCTAGTCGTTCAGGGACATTACAGGTTGAGCAGTTCTTC.

This clonotype was detected only a few times. The chain employs TRBV29-1 and TRBJ1-3; no clear D gene. The V gene's germline CDR1 is SQVTM and CDR2 ANQGSEA. The V and J ends lost 1 base and 1 base respectively, with 14 bases between them. This CDR3 region has 16 residues. CDR3 region: CSVEAVAPGSGNTIYF. CDR3 DNA: TGCAGCGTTGAAGCGGTCGCCCCGGGGTCTGGAAACACCATATATTTT.

This clonotype came up a few times. The chain is built from TRBV9 and TRBJ1-1, with a possible D match to TRBD1 (5 bases). Trimming removed 1 base at V and 0 bases at J, with 10 bases between. This CDR3 contains 15 residues. CDR1 and CDR2 (germline): SGDLS, YYNGEE. The CDR3 DNA reads as TGTGCCAGCAGCGTAACTGGCAGGGTGAACACTGAAGCTTTCTTT. Translation: CASSVTGRVNTEAFF.

This clonotype showed up many times. The chain couples TRBV2 to TRBJ1-2, with a tentative D call TRBD1 (5 bases). Trimming cost V 7 bases and J 5 bases, with 14 bases left between them. CDR3 length: 13 amino acids. The germline CDR1 and CDR2 sequences are SNHLY and FYNNEI. CDR3: CASMFGQRYGYTF. The CDR3 nucleotides read TGTGCCAGCATGTTCGGACAAAGATATGGCTACACCTTC.

The genes are TRBV20-1 and TRBJ2-5; a possible D gene is TRBD1 (6 bases). The germline gives CDR1 DFQATT, CDR2 SNEGSKA (reference sequence). The V and J ends lost 4 bases and 7 bases respectively, with 19 bases between them. This CDR3 has 14 residues. The DNA for the CDR3 is TGCAGTGCTACCCCTGGGCAGGGGATGGGGACCCAGTACTTC. Encoded protein: CSATPGQGMGTQYF.

The chain uses TRBV28 and TRBJ1-1, with TRBD1 as a possible D gene (6 bases). The V and J ends lost 6 bases and 0 bases respectively, with 20 bases between them. Germline CDR1 reads MDHEN; CDR2 reads SYDVKM. This CDR3 has 17 amino acids. The CDR3 coding sequence is TGTGCCAGCAGCTTACCCTGGGGCAGGGGCATGAACACTGAAGCTTTCTTT. Translated, it gives CASSLPWGRGMNTEAFF.

This clonotype was counted ten times or more. V is TRBV28 and J is TRBJ2-7; tentatively, D is TRBD2 (6 bases). The length of the CDR3 is 14 residues. V was pared by 5 bases and J by 3 bases, with 14 bases between. CDR1 MDHEN and CDR2 SYDVKM come from the germline V gene. CDR3 sequence (DNA): TGTGCCAGCAGTCAGGGTGGAGGGGACTACGAGCAGTACTTC. Translating it yields CASSQGGGDYEQYF.

At least ten counts were recorded for this clonotype. The gene calls are TRBV5-1 and TRBJ2-3; D is unresolved. In germline, CDR1 is SGHRS, CDR2 YFSETQ. V was trimmed by 1 base and J by 3 bases, leaving 12 bases between them. This CDR3 region has 15 residues. CDR3 nucleotide sequence: TGCGCCAGCAGCTTGTCACGTAGTAGTACAGATACGCAGTATTTT. Translation gives CASSLSRSSTDTQYF.

This clonotype was found many times. J is TRBJ1-2 and V is TRBV2, with a possible D match to TRBD1 (5 bases). From germline, CDR1 is SNHLY and CDR2 FYNNEI. The ends were cut back, 7 bases at V and 0 bases at J, with 12 bases in the middle. The CDR3 length is 14 residues. The CDR3 protein is CASTGARANYGYTF. CDR3 coding DNA: TGTGCCAGCACAGGAGCCAGGGCTAACTATGGCTACACCTTC.

This clonotype showed up many times. The chain couples TRBV11-2 to TRBJ2-5; TRBD2 matches at 8 bases. Trimming took 5 bases from V and 4 from J; bases not matched to a gene: 6. Per the germline V gene, CDR1 is SGHAT and CDR2 is FQNNGV. The CDR3 spans 14 residues. The CDR3 coding sequence is TGTGCCAGCAGCCCGCGGACTAGCCCAGAGACCCAGTACTTC. Amino acid sequence: CASSPRTSPETQYF.

In its sample, this clonotype was seen many times. The J gene is TRBJ2-7, the V gene TRBV5-1; 8 nucleotides line up with TRBD1. V lost 5 bases to trimming and J lost 6 bases; unmatched junction nucleotides: 10. The CDR3 contains 14 residues. Germline V gene sequence: CDR1 SGHRS, CDR2 YFSETQ. The CDR3 nucleotides are TGCGCCAGCAGTAGGGCAGGGGGCCAACGCGAGCAGTACTTC. It codes for CASSRAGGQREQYF.

For the CDR3, the DNA is TGTGCCAGTAGGAAGCCTATGGGGGCTTCATCGGGTGGCTACACCTTC. Amino acids: CASRKPMGASSGGYTF. V and J are TRBV19 and TRBJ1-2, with D perhaps matching TRBD1 (6 bases). This CDR3 has 16 residues. In germline, CDR1 is LNHDA, CDR2 SQIVND (reference sequence). Trimming removed 6 bases from V and 7 bases from J, with 24 bases in between.

There are a few counts of this clonotype. The chain carries TRBV12-3 or TRBV12-4 and TRBJ1-6, with 9 positions matching TRBD1. V trimming: 5 bases; J trimming: 10 bases; junction bases outside the gene matches: 12. The CDR3 extends over 16 amino acids. Here the CDR3 reads CASSEQGGTGKSPLHF. CDR3 nucleotide sequence: TGTGCCAGCAGTGAACAGGGGGGGACAGGGAAATCACCCCTCCACTTT.

CDR3 in DNA: TGTGCCAGCAGCACAAAGCGGACAGGCAACTACGAGCAGTACTTC. It yields the protein CASSTKRTGNYEQYF. The chain is built from TRBV7-2 and TRBJ2-7; 7 nucleotides align to TRBD1. V was clipped by 5 bases and J by 3 bases; unmatched bases: 10. CDR1 is SGHTA and CDR2 is FQGNSA in the germline V gene. CDR3 length: 15 amino acids.

V gene TRBV18 combines with J gene TRBJ2-7; D is undetermined. The ends were cut back, 4 bases at V and 1 base at J, with 8 bases in the middle. Germline V gene sequence: CDR1 KGHSH, CDR2 LQKENI. The length of the CDR3 is 13 residues. Written as DNA, the CDR3 is TGTGCCAGCTCACTAAAAACGTCCTACGAGCAGTACTTC. It yields the protein CASSLKTSYEQYF.

This chain links TRBV12-3 or TRBV12-4 with TRBJ1-2; the D is unclear. With 1 base removed from V and 2 bases from J, the gap between germline ends came to 11 bases. The CDR3 spans 15 residues. The CDR3 here is CASSLEVRENYGYTF. The CDR3 DNA is TGTGCCAGCAGTTTAGAGGTTCGAGAGAACTATGGCTACACCTTC.

The rearrangement links TRBV29-1 to TRBJ1-1; a possible D gene is TRBD1 (5 bases). The CDR3 has 12 residues. Germline V gene lookup returns CDR1 SQVTM and CDR2 ANQGSEA. Between the trimmed V and J ends, which lost 3 bases and 6 bases, there was a span of 11 bases. For the CDR3, the DNA is TGCAGCGTTGACCTCCGGGACGCTGAAGCTTTCTTT. The encoded protein is CSVDLRDAEAFF. Full variable domain (outside the CDR3, taken from reference TRBV29-1 and TRBJ1-1): SAVISQKPSRDICQRGTSLTIQCQVDSQVTMMFWYRQQPGQSLTLIATANQGSEATYESGFVIDKFPISRPNLTFSTLTVSNMSPEDSSIYLCSVDLRDAEAFFGQGTRLTVV.